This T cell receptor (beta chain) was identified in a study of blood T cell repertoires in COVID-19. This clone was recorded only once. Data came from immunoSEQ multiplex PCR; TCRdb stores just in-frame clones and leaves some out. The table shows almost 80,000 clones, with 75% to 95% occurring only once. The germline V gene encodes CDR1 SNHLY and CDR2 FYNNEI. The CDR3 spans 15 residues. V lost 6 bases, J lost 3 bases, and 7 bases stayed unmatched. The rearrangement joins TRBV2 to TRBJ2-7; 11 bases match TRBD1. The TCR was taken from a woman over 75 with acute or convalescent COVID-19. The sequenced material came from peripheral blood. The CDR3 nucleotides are TGTGCCAGCAGGTTTGGACAGGGGGCAAACTACGAGCAGTACTTC. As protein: CASRFGQGANYEQYF.